This entry is about one TCR beta chain. Relative to the germline gene, one junction end is altered; a read error may explain this. Only in-frame clones appear in the TCRdb table, and some are missing; sequencing was by immunoSEQ multiplex PCR. The sample records some 500,000 clones, around 77% being singletons. Healthy HIV-negative adults without recent acute infections or vaccinations served as donors. The data are from a study of shared clonotypes between healthy human individuals. Germline V gene lookup returns CDR1 MGHRA and CDR2 YSYEKL. CDR3 length equals 17 residues. The genes are TRBV4-1 and TRBJ2-2; 7 bases fit TRBD2. This sequence was found in a woman aged 35 to 49 in good health. Some clones in this sample may be carry-over from other donors' samples. The sample comprised PBMCs. The CDR3 DNA reads as TGCGCCAGCAGCCAAGATGGTGGGAGGGCCGGCACCGGGGAGCTGTTTTTC. Its translation: CASSQDGGRAGTGELFF.